The 25 T cell receptor beta chains listed next were all sequenced from one sample in a study of control samples from healthy donors and cancer patients. The protocol was immunoSEQ multiplex PCR, while the TCRdb copy is restricted to in-frame clones and leaves out a portion. Here the sample spans approximately 220,000 clones, about 94% being singletons. The sequenced material came from blood. Receptor source: a man aged 50-59 years in good health.

In the case of this clone: The sample contains more than one DNA sequence encoding this CDR3. The genes are TRBV28 and TRBJ1-2; D may be TRBD1 (6 bases). The germline V gene encodes CDR1 MDHEN and CDR2 SYDVKM. Trimming removed 9 bases at V and 8 bases at J, with 22 bases between. The CDR3 runs to 14 residues. Here the CDR3 DNA reads TGTGCCAGTACGGGGGGCGGGGAGCCTTCCGGCTACACCTTC. Its protein is CASTGGGEPSGYTF.

A single count supports this clone. The V call is TRBV6-1, the J call TRBJ2-1, with D maybe TRBD1 (6 bases). The V end lost 1 base, the J end lost 9 bases, and 13 bases lay between the germline ends. The CDR3 totals 14 residues. The V gene's germline CDR1 is MNHNS and CDR2 SASEGT. The CDR3 nucleotides read TGTGCCAGCAGTGAAGGTGGGGGCTTCGGTGAGCAGTTCTTC. Translated, it gives CASSEGGGFGEQFF.

This clone was observed a few times. The V call is TRBV11-2, the J call TRBJ2-7; perhaps TRBD1 as D (5 bases). This CDR3 region has 15 residues. Germline V lookup: CDR1 SGHAT, CDR2 FQNNGV. Trimming cost V 4 bases and J 0 bases, with 13 bases left between them. CDR3 nucleotide sequence: TGTGCCAGCAGCTCCCAGGGTTTACGCTCCTACGAGCAGTACTTC. As protein: CASSSQGLRSYEQYF. Together with reference TRBV11-2 and TRBJ2-7, the CDR3 gives the full variable domain: EAGVAQSPRYKIIEKRQSVAFWCNPISGHATLYWYQQILGQGPKLLIQFQNNGVVDDSQLPKDRFSAERLKGVDSTLKIQPAKLEDSAVYLCASSSQGLRSYEQYFGPGTRLTVT.

The chain has TRBV5-1 and TRBJ1-1; 9 bases align to TRBD1. Germline CDR1 is SGHRS and CDR2 is YFSETQ. CDR3 size: 15 residues. Germline trimming cut 3 bases from V and 2 bases from J; bases unmatched to any gene: 5. The CDR3 DNA reads TGCGCCAGCAGCTCCGGGACAGGGACCAACACTGAAGCTTTCTTT. Translation: CASSSGTGTNTEAFF.

CDR3 loop: CSVEDLARGNTEAFF. CDR3 nucleotides: TGCAGCGTTGAAGATCTGGCCAGGGGTAACACTGAAGCTTTCTTT. The chain employs TRBV29-1 and TRBJ1-1, with D possibly being TRBD1 (6 bases). CDR1 SQVTM and CDR2 ANQGSEA come from the germline V gene. The V end lost 0 bases, the J end lost 2 bases, and 13 bases lay between the germline ends. The CDR3 covers 15 residues. The whole variable domain, remainder taken from reference TRBV29-1 and TRBJ1-1, is SAVISQKPSRDICQRGTSLTIQCQVDSQVTMMFWYRQQPGQSLTLIATANQGSEATYESGFVIDKFPISRPNLTFSTLTVSNMSPEDSSIYLCSVEDLARGNTEAFFGQGTRLTVV.

The chain links TRBV18 to TRBJ2-7, with D possibly called TRBD1 or TRBD2 (5 bases each). There are 14 residues in the CDR3. The germline V gene has CDR1 KGHSH and CDR2 LQKENI. V was shortened by 6 bases and J by 7 bases, with 19 bases between the two germline ends. CDR3 residues: CASSKGPSQVEQYV. CDR3 bases: TGTGCCAGCTCGAAGGGACCCTCTCAGGTTGAGCAGTACGTC.

The J gene is TRBJ1-2, the V gene TRBV20-1; the D gene is possibly TRBD1 (5 bases). The CDR3 has 9 residues. Germline lookup yields CDR1 DFQATT and CDR2 SNEGSKA (reference sequence). The germline V and J ends were trimmed by 7 bases and 7 bases, with 7 bases remaining between them. The CDR3 DNA is TGCAGTGTTGGGGCTGGCTACACCTTC. Translation gives CSVGAGYTF.

This clone has only one observation. The CDR3 nucleotides read TGTGCCAGCTCGCTTACCGATGGGGGTGCCTCCTACGAGCAGTACTTC. Translated: CASSLTDGGASYEQYF. V usage is TRBV18 and J usage is TRBJ2-7, with D possibly called TRBD1 or TRBD2 (5 bases each). CDR1 KGHSH and CDR2 LQKENI come from the germline V gene. The ends were cut back, 6 bases at V and 0 bases at J, with 18 bases in the middle. This CDR3 contains 16 residues.

The rearrangement joins TRBV3-1 (or the pseudogene TRBV3-2) to TRBJ2-5; 12 bases map to TRBD2. Trimming removed 2 bases from V and 7 bases from J; junction bases left unmatched: 8. The CDR3 is made up of 16 amino acids. Germline V CDR1 and CDR2: LGHDT, YNNKEL (reference sequence). The CDR3 DNA sequence: TGTGCCAGCAGCCAACTAGCGGGGGGGAGAGAGGTGACCCAGTACTTC. Translating it yields CASSQLAGGREVTQYF.

The chain combines TRBV10-1 with TRBJ2-3; TRBD1 is a possible D gene (5 bases). Deletions cut 3 bases from V and 2 bases from J, with 18 bases between. Germline CDR1 reads WNHNN; CDR2 reads SYGVQD (reference sequence). CDR3 length: 17 residues. The CDR3 reads CASSEGMGQQNTDTQYF. In nucleotides, the CDR3 is TGCGCCAGCAGTGAAGGGATGGGGCAGCAGAACACAGATACGCAGTATTTT.

V usage is TRBV7-3 and J usage is TRBJ2-5; 9 bases agree with TRBD1. The CDR3 has 17 amino acids. J was trimmed by 5 bases and V by 5 bases; bases with no gene match: 15. CDR1 and CDR2 (germline): SGHTA, FQGTGA. CDR3: CASSPQGGTGSMETQYF. CDR3 coding DNA: TGTGCCAGCAGCCCCCAGGGGGGGACAGGGTCGATGGAGACCCAGTACTTC.

This clone appeared a single time. This chain uses TRBV30 with TRBJ1-6; the D is unclear. Germline V CDR1 and CDR2: GTSNPN, SVGIG (reference sequence). The germline V and J ends were trimmed by 4 bases and 11 bases, with 9 bases remaining between them. The length of the CDR3 is 11 residues. The CDR3 DNA is TGTGCCTGGAACCATTCACCACCCCTCCACTTT. This codes for CAWNHSPPLHF. Drawing the rest from reference TRBV30 and TRBJ1-6, the complete variable domain is SQTIHQWPATLVQPVGSPLSLECTVEGTSNPNLYWYRQAAGRGLQLLFYSVGIGQISSEVPQNLSASRPQDRQFILSSKKLLLSDSGFYLCAWNHSPPLHFGNGTRLTVT.

The chain combines TRBV4-1 with TRBJ1-1, with 7 bases lining up with TRBD1. Germline V CDR1 and CDR2: MGHRA, YSYEKL. This CDR3 comprises 15 residues. V lost 1 base to trimming and J lost 0 bases; unmatched junction nucleotides: 2. CDR3 DNA: TGCGCCAGCAGCCAAGGGGGACAGTTGAACACTGAAGCTTTCTTT. Translation gives CASSQGGQLNTEAFF.

V is TRBV9 and J is TRBJ1-1; unclear D gene. This CDR3 is 12 amino acids long. From germline, CDR1 is SGDLS and CDR2 YYNGEE. V was clipped by 2 bases and J by 0 bases, with 2 bases between them. DNA of the CDR3: TGTGCCAGCAGCGTCATGAACACTGAAGCTTTCTTT. It encodes CASSVMNTEAFF.

V usage is TRBV10-3 and J usage is TRBJ2-1; TRBD1 agrees at 7 bases. V was pared by 2 bases and J by 4 bases, with 8 bases of the junction left unmatched. The CDR3 sequence is 16 residues long. Germline V CDR1 and CDR2: ENHRY, SYGVKD. The CDR3 spells CAISEGQDRIYNEQFF. The CDR3 DNA follows: TGTGCCATCAGTGAGGGACAGGACAGGATATACAATGAGCAGTTCTTC.

The gene calls are TRBV3-1 (or the pseudogene TRBV3-2) and TRBJ2-3; D is tentatively TRBD1 or TRBD2 (5 bases each). Trimming removed 4 bases from V and 5 bases from J, with 22 bases in between. CDR1 LGHDT and CDR2 YNNKEL come from the germline V gene (reference sequence). CDR3 size: 17 residues. As DNA, the CDR3 is TGTGCCAGCAGCCGGCAAAAGGGGAGAGGATTTGGAGATACGCAGTATTTT. Its translation is CASSRQKGRGFGDTQYF.

The chain employs TRBV19 and TRBJ2-1; D not certain. The V end lost 10 bases, the J end lost 0 bases, and 10 bases lay between the germline ends. The CDR3 sequence is 13 residues long. Germline V gene sequence: CDR1 LNHDA, CDR2 SQIVND (reference sequence). The CDR3 region is CATSSSSYNEQFF. CDR3 nucleotides: TGTGCCACCTCGTCGAGCTCCTACAATGAGCAGTTCTTC.

The chain couples TRBV5-8 to TRBJ1-6; TRBD1 matches 8 bases. V was pared by 3 bases and J by 7 bases, with 3 bases of the junction left unmatched. The CDR3 totals 14 residues. The germline V gene encodes CDR1 SGHTS and CDR2 YDEGEE. The CDR3 sequence: CASSSGQGNSPLHF. The CDR3 nucleotides are TGTGCCAGCAGCTCCGGACAGGGAAATTCACCCCTCCACTTT. The full variable domain, in which reference TRBV5-8 and TRBJ1-6 provide the parts outside the CDR3, is EAGVTQSPTHLIKTRGQQATLRCSPISGHTSVYWYQQALGLGLQFLLWYDEGEERNRGNFPPRFSGRQFPNYSSELNVNALELEDSALYLCASSSGQGNSPLHFGNGTRLTVT.

V gene TRBV2 combines with J gene TRBJ2-7; D may correspond to TRBD1 or TRBD2 (5 bases each). With 5 bases removed from V and 3 bases from J, the gap between germline ends came to 14 bases. Per the germline V gene, CDR1 is SNHLY and CDR2 is FYNNEI. The CDR3 sequence is 14 residues long. In DNA, the CDR3 is TGTGCCAGCAGTCGTGGGGACGGGAACTACGAGCAGTACGTC. It yields the protein CASSRGDGNYEQYV.

V is TRBV18 and J is TRBJ2-3; TRBD1 is a possible D gene (5 bases). CDR3 length equals 16 residues. Trimming took 4 bases from V and 0 from J, leaving 14 bases between them. The germline CDR1 and CDR2 sequences are KGHSH and LQKENI. CDR3 DNA: TGTGCCAGCTCACATACGGTGGGGCCTAGCACAGATACGCAGTATTTT. This encodes CASSHTVGPSTDTQYF.

The CDR3 DNA reads as TGTGCCAGCAGCCGGACAGGGAGGGATGAAAAACTGTTTTTT. Translated, it gives CASSRTGRDEKLFF. The rearrangement uses TRBV27 and TRBJ1-4; 8 bases fit TRBD1. The CDR3 runs 14 residues. Germline lookup yields CDR1 MNHEY and CDR2 SMNVEV (reference sequence). V was pared by 6 bases and J by 6 bases, with 6 bases of the junction left unmatched.

V and J are TRBV28 and TRBJ1-1; 8 bases align to TRBD1. Per the germline V gene, CDR1 is MDHEN and CDR2 is SYDVKM. With 2 bases clipped from V and 1 base from J, the junction kept 3 bases outside the gene matches. CDR3 length equals 15 residues. CDR3 in DNA: TGTGCCAGCAGTTTAGCCGGGACAGGGAACACTGAAGCTTTCTTT. Encoded protein: CASSLAGTGNTEAFF.

V is TRBV5-1 and J is TRBJ2-1, with D tentatively TRBD1 (5 bases). The CDR3 covers 15 residues. Germline V gene lookup returns CDR1 SGHRS and CDR2 YFSETQ. V lost 4 bases to trimming and J lost 1 base, with 12 bases between them. The CDR3 DNA is TGCGCCAGCAGCCAGTCAGGGTTGTCCTACAATGAGCAGTTCTTC. Amino acid sequence: CASSQSGLSYNEQFF.

CDR3 nucleotide sequence: TGTGCCAGCAGCCCCTGGCCCTTTGGAGGGGCGCCTGGCTACACCTTC. It codes for CASSPWPFGGAPGYTF. The genes are TRBV27 and TRBJ1-2, with D tentatively TRBD1 (5 bases). Germline CDR1 and CDR2: MNHEY and SMNVEV (reference sequence). This CDR3 contains 16 residues. V was pared by 6 bases and J by 7 bases, with 24 bases between.

The chain combines TRBV12-3 or TRBV12-4 with TRBJ1-1, with 7 nucleotides matching TRBD1. Trimming at V came to 6 bases and at J to 5 bases, leaving 6 bases not matched to a gene. The CDR3 contains 13 residues. The DNA of the CDR3 is TGTGCCAGCAGCCGGGACAGCATAACTGAAGCTTTCTTT. Translated: CASSRDSITEAFF.